This T cell receptor beta chain emerged from a study of blood T cell repertoires in COVID-19. Background on the study: The United States, Italy and Spain supplied acute and convalescent COVID-19 samples.

Cohort 3 donors counted as recovered after two negative PCRs, clearance, or resolved symptoms. Study processing details: Estimated nucleated cell counts came from reference gene primer amplification. The repertoire was sequenced with immunoSEQ multiplex PCR; TCRdb's copy has only in-frame clones and lacks some. V and J calls and clone size come straight from that table; D and trimming were deduced from the DNA. The sample comprises some 200,000 clones, around 90% of which are singletons, and approximately 2.1% rests with the top ten. The CDR3 totals 16 residues. The germline gives CDR1 SGHTA, CDR2 FQGNSA. V was clipped by 2 bases and J by 8 bases; unmatched bases: 11.

The sequencing sample was made of PBMCs or T cells enriched from blood (not recorded which). This receptor was identified in a woman aged 25 to 39 who had recovered from COVID-19. The chain links TRBV7-2 to TRBJ2-7; 11 bases are shared with TRBD2. The CDR3 coding sequence is TGTGCCAGCAGCTTATGGGTAGCGGGGGGGGCTAGAAAGCAGTACTTC. Amino acids: CASSLWVAGGARKQYF.